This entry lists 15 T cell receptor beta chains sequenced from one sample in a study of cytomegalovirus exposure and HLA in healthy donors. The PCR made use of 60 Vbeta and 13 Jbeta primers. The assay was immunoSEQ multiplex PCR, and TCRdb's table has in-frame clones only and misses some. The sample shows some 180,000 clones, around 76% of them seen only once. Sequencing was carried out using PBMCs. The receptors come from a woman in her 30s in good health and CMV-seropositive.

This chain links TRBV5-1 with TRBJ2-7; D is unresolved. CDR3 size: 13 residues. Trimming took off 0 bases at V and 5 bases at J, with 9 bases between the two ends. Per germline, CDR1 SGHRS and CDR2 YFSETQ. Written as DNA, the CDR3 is TGCGCCAGCAGCTTGGCGGGTGCCAACGAGCAGTACTTC. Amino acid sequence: CASSLAGANEQYF.

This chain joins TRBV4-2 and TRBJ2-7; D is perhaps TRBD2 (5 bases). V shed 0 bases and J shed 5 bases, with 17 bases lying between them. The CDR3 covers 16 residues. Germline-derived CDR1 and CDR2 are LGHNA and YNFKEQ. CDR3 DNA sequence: TGTGCCAGCAGCCAAGAAGGGCTAGCCGCGAGGAACGAGCAGTACTTC. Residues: CASSQEGLAARNEQYF.

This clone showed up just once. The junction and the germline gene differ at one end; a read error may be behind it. CDR3 in amino acids: CSSSSSRGGNTIYF. DNA of the CDR3: TGTTCCAGCAGCTCGTCCCGGGGAGGAAACACCATATATTTT. This chain uses TRBV7-9 with TRBJ1-3; the D is unclear. The V gene's germline CDR1 is SEHNR and CDR2 FQNEAQ (reference sequence). This CDR3 comprises 14 residues.

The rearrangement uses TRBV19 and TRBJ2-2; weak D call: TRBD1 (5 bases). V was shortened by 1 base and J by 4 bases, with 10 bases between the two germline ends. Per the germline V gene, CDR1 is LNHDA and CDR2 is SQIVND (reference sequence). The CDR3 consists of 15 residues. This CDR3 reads CASSIGWGGTGELFF. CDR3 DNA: TGTGCCAGTAGTATAGGGTGGGGCGGCACCGGGGAGCTGTTTTTT. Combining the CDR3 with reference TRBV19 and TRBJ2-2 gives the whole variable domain DGGITQSPKYLFRKEGQNVTLSCEQNLNHDAMYWYRQDPGQGLRLIYYSQIVNDFQKGDIAEGYSVSREKKESFPLTVTSAQKNPTAFYLCASSIGWGGTGELFFGEGSRLTVL.

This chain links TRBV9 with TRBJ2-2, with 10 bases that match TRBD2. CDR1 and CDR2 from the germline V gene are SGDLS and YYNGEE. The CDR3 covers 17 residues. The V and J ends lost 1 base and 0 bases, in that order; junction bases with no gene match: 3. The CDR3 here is CASSVISGGSNTGELFF. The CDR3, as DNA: TGTGCCAGCAGCGTAATTAGCGGGGGGTCGAACACCGGGGAGCTGTTTTTT.

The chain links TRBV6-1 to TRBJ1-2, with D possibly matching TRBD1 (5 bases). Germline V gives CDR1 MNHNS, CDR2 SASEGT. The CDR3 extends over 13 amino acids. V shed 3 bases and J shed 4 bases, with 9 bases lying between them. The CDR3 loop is CASSEGRAYGYTF. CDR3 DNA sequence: TGTGCCAGCAGTGAGGGCAGGGCCTATGGCTACACCTTC.

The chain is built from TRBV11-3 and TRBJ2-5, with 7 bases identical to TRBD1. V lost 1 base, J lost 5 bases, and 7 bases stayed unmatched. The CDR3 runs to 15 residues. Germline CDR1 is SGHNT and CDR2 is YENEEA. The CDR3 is CASSLARGRGETQYF. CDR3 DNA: TGTGCCAGCAGCTTAGCGAGGGGGCGCGGGGAGACCCAGTACTTC.

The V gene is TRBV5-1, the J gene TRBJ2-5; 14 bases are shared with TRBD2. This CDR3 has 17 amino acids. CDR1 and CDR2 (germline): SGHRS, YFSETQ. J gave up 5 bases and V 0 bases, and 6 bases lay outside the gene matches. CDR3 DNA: TGCGCCAGCAGCTTGGGACTAGCGGGGGGGCCTCGGGAGACCCAGTACTTC. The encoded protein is CASSLGLAGGPRETQYF.

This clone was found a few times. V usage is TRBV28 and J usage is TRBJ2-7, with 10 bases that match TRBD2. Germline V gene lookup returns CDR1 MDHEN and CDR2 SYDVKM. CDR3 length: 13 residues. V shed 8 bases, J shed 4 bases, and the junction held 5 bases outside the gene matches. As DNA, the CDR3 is TGTGCCAGCCGGACTAGCGGTTTATACGAGCAGTACTTC. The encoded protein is CASRTSGLYEQYF.

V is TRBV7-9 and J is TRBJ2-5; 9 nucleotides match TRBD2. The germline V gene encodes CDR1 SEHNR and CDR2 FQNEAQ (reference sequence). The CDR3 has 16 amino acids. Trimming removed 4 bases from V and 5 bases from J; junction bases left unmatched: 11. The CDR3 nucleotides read TGTGCCAGCAGCTCCCGAGAGCGGGGGGCACAGGAGACCCAGTACTTC. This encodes CASSSRERGAQETQYF.

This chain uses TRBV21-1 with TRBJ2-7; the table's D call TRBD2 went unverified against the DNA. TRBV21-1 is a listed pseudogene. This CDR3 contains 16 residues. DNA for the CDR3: TGTGCCAGCAGCTCGTCGACTAGCCCTCTGCCCCACGAGCAGTACTTC. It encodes CASSSSTSPLPHEQYF.

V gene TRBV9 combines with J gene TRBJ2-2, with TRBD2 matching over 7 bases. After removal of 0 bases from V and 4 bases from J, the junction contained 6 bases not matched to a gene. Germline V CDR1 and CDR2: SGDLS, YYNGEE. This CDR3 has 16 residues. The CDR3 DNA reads TGTGCCAGCAGCGTAGGCGCAGGGAGGGGCACCGGGGAGCTGTTTTTT. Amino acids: CASSVGAGRGTGELFF.

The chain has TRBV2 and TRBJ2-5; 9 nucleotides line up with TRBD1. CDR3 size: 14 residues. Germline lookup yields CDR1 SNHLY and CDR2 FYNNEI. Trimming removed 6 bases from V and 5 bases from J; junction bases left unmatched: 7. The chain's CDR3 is CASRDTGGRETQYF. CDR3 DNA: TGTGCCAGCAGAGATACAGGGGGCAGGGAGACCCAGTACTTC.

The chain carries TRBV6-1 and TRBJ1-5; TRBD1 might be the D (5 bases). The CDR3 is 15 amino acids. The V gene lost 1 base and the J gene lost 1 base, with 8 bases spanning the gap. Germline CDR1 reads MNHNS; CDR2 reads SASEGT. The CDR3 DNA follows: TGTGCCAGCAGTGAAGGGACACCAAGCAATCAGCCCCAGCATTTT. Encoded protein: CASSEGTPSNQPQHF.

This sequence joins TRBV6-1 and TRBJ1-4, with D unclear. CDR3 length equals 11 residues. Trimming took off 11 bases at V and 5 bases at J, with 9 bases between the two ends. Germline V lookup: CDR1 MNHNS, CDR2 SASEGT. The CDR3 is CAAAKNEKLFF. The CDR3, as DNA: TGTGCCGCGGCCAAGAATGAAAAACTGTTTTTT.